The 29 T cell receptor beta chains given below trace back to one sample, sequenced in a study of CD8 T cells in Susac syndrome. Reverse transcription of 0.5 to 1 ug RNA was performed with random hexamers. TCRdb used MiXCR to reprocess the immunoSEQ multiplex PCR reads, holding one entry per CDR3 protein. The repertoire holds approximately 200,000 distinct CDR3 sequences, with over 90% as singletons. Sequenced sample: CD4+ T cells from PBMCs. Receptor source: a human donor with multiple sclerosis.

The chain carries TRBV2 and TRBJ2-7; D remains unclear. Germline V CDR1 and CDR2: SNHLY, FYNNEI. The CDR3 runs to 13 residues. Deletions cut 3 bases from V and 2 bases from J, with 8 bases between. The CDR3 region is CASSEPFTYEQYF. As DNA, the CDR3 is TGTGCCAGCAGTGAGCCATTTACCTACGAGCAGTACTTC.

This rearrangement joins TRBV30 to TRBJ2-1; D may correspond to TRBD1 or TRBD2 (5 bases each). Germline V CDR1 and CDR2: GTSNPN, SVGIG (reference sequence). CDR3 length equals 15 residues. Trimming pared 0 bases from V and 4 bases from J, leaving 13 bases between. This CDR3 reads CAWSVRARGYNEQFF. The CDR3 region has the DNA TGTGCCTGGAGTGTCCGAGCGAGGGGATACAATGAGCAGTTCTTC.

The chain joins TRBV4-1 to TRBJ1-2; D is uncertain. CDR1 is MGHRA, CDR2 YSYEKL, per germline. The CDR3 is made up of 15 amino acids. V lost 4 bases, J lost 4 bases, and 16 bases lay in between. The DNA for the CDR3 is TGCGCCAGCAGCCTCCAGGCGGAACTTTTCTATGGCTACACCTTC. Its protein product is CASSLQAELFYGYTF.

The CDR3 reads CSVEASGESSGANVLTF. The DNA of the CDR3 is TGCAGCGTTGAGGCTAGCGGGGAAAGCTCTGGGGCCAACGTCCTGACTTTC. The V call is TRBV29-1, the J call TRBJ2-6, with 9 bases fitting TRBD2. V lost 3 bases and J lost 0; bases outside the gene matches: 6. This CDR3 is 17 amino acids long. In germline, CDR1 is SQVTM, CDR2 ANQGSEA. The full variable domain, rest sourced from reference TRBV29-1 and TRBJ2-6, is SAVISQKPSRDICQRGTSLTIQCQVDSQVTMMFWYRQQPGQSLTLIATANQGSEATYESGFVIDKFPISRPNLTFSTLTVSNMSPEDSSIYLCSVEASGESSGANVLTFGAGSRLTVL.

The CDR3 sequence is CAGGVNEKLFF. CDR3 bases: TGTGCCGGGGGGGTTAATGAAAAACTGTTTTTT. The rearrangement joins TRBV30 to TRBJ1-4; tentative D call: TRBD1 (5 bases). V was trimmed by 8 bases and J by 4 bases, leaving 8 bases between them. Germline V gene sequence: CDR1 GTSNPN, CDR2 SVGIG (reference sequence). CDR3 size: 11 residues.

The chain employs TRBV21-1 and TRBJ2-7; TRBD1, the table's D call, lacks a check against the DNA. TRBV21-1 is a pseudogene locus. This CDR3 contains 15 residues. The DNA for the CDR3 is TGTGCCAGCAGCCCACAATATAACCCCCTCTACGAGCAGTACGTC. Amino acids: CASSPQYNPLYEQYV.

This clonotype was found once. The chain is built from TRBV29-1 and TRBJ1-2; perhaps TRBD1 as D (5 bases). Trimming removed 4 bases at V and 8 bases at J, with 11 bases between. Germline CDR1 and CDR2: SQVTM and ANQGSEA. The CDR3 loop spans 11 amino acids. CDR3 nucleotides: TGCAGCGTTGTTGGGGGTAGCGGCTACACCTTC. Its translation is CSVVGGSGYTF.

The chain links TRBV7-9 to TRBJ1-2; D uncertain. V lost 10 bases and J lost 0, with 21 bases in between. Germline values: CDR1 SEHNR, CDR2 FQNEAQ (reference sequence). The CDR3 is made up of 16 amino acids. The CDR3 DNA is TGTGCCACCATGGTGGTGGCGCAGCCAGCTAACTATGGCTACACCTTC. Its translation is CATMVVAQPANYGYTF. The full variable domain, with the rest looked up from reference TRBV7-9 and TRBJ1-2, is DTGVSQNPRHKITKRGQNVTFRCDPISEHNRLYWYRQTLGQGPEFLTYFQNEAQLEKSRLLSDRFSAERPKGSFSTLEIQRTEQGDSAMYLCATMVVAQPANYGYTFGSGTRLTVV.

The chain has TRBV29-1 and TRBJ2-3; weak D call: TRBD2 (6 bases). CDR1 is SQVTM, CDR2 ANQGSEA, per germline. The CDR3 spans 14 residues. Between the trimmed V and J ends, which lost 3 bases and 5 bases, there was a span of 15 bases. In nucleotides, the CDR3 is TGCAGCGTTGACTTGGGACTCTTGGGAGATACGCAGTATTTT. Protein sequence: CSVDLGLLGDTQYF.

This clonotype came up once. CDR3 DNA sequence: TGCAGCGCCGGGACAGGGGGCGGTGAGCAGTTCTTC. Residues: CSAGTGGGEQFF. This chain uses TRBV29-1 with TRBJ2-1, with TRBD1 identical over 12 bases. The germline gives CDR1 SQVTM, CDR2 ANQGSEA. There are 12 residues in the CDR3. Trimming cost V 7 bases and J 9 bases; bases outside gene matches: 4.

This chain joins TRBV11-2 and TRBJ2-3; TRBD2 matches 11 bases. V shed 0 bases, J shed 5 bases, and the junction held 10 bases outside the gene matches. Germline V CDR1 and CDR2: SGHAT, FQNNGV. This CDR3 is built from 18 residues. The DNA of the CDR3 is TGTGCCAGCAGCTTAGATCTAGGGATAGCGGGGGGGCAAGATACGCAGTATTTT. This translates into CASSLDLGIAGGQDTQYF.

The chain is built from TRBV29-1 and TRBJ1-3; no firm D call. Per the germline V gene, CDR1 is SQVTM and CDR2 is ANQGSEA. The germline V and J ends were trimmed by 6 bases and 2 bases, with 8 bases remaining between them. The CDR3 has 12 amino acids. As DNA, the CDR3 is TGCAGCGTATCCTTTACTGGAAACACCATATATTTT. Translation gives CSVSFTGNTIYF.

V and J are TRBV9 and TRBJ2-7, with a tentative D call TRBD1 (6 bases). CDR1 is SGDLS, CDR2 YYNGEE, per germline. This CDR3 has 14 residues. V was cut by 4 bases and J by 2 bases, with 13 bases left in between. The CDR3 reads CASSLGHGTYEQYF. The CDR3 region has the DNA TGTGCCAGCAGCTTGGGACACGGAACCTACGAGCAGTACTTC.

The table lists this clonotype with a count of one. The rearrangement links TRBV29-1 to TRBJ2-7, with 7 bases that match TRBD2. Per germline, CDR1 SQVTM and CDR2 ANQGSEA. This CDR3 is built from 17 residues. The V and J ends lost 0 bases and 3 bases, in that order; junction bases with no gene match: 14. CDR3 sequence: CSVEDSRASGVRYEQYF. DNA for the CDR3: TGCAGCGTTGAAGATTCACGGGCTAGCGGCGTTCGCTACGAGCAGTACTTC.

The chain employs TRBV20-1 and TRBJ2-1; the D is unclear. The CDR3 has 13 residues. Germline assignment: CDR1 DFQATT and CDR2 SNEGSKA (reference sequence). V lost 6 bases and J 1 base, leaving 10 bases between the germline ends. The chain's CDR3 is CSAHVGSYNEQFF. CDR3 DNA sequence: TGCAGTGCCCACGTAGGGTCCTACAATGAGCAGTTCTTC.

The chain uses TRBV7-2 and TRBJ1-2; a possible D gene is TRBD1 (5 bases). Between the trimmed V and J ends, which lost 8 bases and 4 bases, there was a span of 14 bases. The CDR3 is 13 amino acids. Germline V lookup: CDR1 SGHTA, CDR2 FQGNSA. The CDR3 coding sequence is TGTGCCAGCGTTGGCACAGGAGGCTATGGCTACACCTTC. This codes for CASVGTGGYGYTF.

The rearrangement uses TRBV7-9 and TRBJ1-1; no clear D. Germline V lookup: CDR1 SEHNR, CDR2 FQNEAQ (reference sequence). There are 12 residues in the CDR3. V gave up 2 bases and J gave up 3 bases, with 4 bases separating them. The CDR3 DNA follows: TGTGCCAGCAGCTTATTCGACACTGAAGCTTTCTTT. Protein product: CASSLFDTEAFF.

As regards this clonotype: Relative to the germline gene, one junction end is altered; a read error may explain this. The rearrangement joins TRBV7-2 to TRBJ1-2; maybe TRBD1 (5 bases). Germline CDR1 is SGHTA and CDR2 is FQGNSA. The CDR3 totals 14 residues. This CDR3 is CASSAISGRTPLLF. For the CDR3, the DNA is TGTGCCAGCAGCGCCATTTCAGGGAGGACGCCCCTACTCTTC. The full variable domain, completed using reference TRBV7-2 and TRBJ1-2, is GAGVSQSPSNKVTEKGKDVELRCDPISGHTALYWYRQSLGQGLEFLIYFQGNSAPDKSGLPSDRFSAERTGGSVSTLTIQRTQQEDSAVYLCASSAISGRTPLLFGSGTRLTVV.

The genes are TRBV7-2 and TRBJ2-3, with D unresolved. With 5 bases removed from V and 3 bases from J, the gap between germline ends came to 18 bases. The CDR3 loop spans 16 amino acids. The germline gives CDR1 SGHTA, CDR2 FQGNSA. The CDR3, as DNA: TGTGCCAGCAGCCCGGTCTTCGACGCGGAAACAGATACGCAGTATTTT. Residues: CASSPVFDAETDTQYF.

V usage is TRBV6-5 and J usage is TRBJ1-2; D unclear. V lost 6 bases and J 0 bases, leaving 11 bases between the germline ends. Germline values: CDR1 MNHEY, CDR2 SVGAGI. The CDR3 runs to 14 residues. The CDR3 region is CASRSQTTNYGYTF. The CDR3 nucleotides read TGTGCCAGCAGATCCCAGACAACTAACTATGGCTACACCTTC.

The chain has TRBV29-1 and TRBJ2-7; TRBD1 is a possible D gene (5 bases). Germline CDR1 SQVTM, CDR2 ANQGSEA. The CDR3 is 13 amino acids. Trimming pared 5 bases from V and 0 bases from J, leaving 11 bases between. The CDR3 DNA sequence: TGCAGCGTTAACCGACAGAGCTCCTACGAGCAGTACTTC. Protein product: CSVNRQSSYEQYF.

This clonotype was seen just once. The V gene is TRBV5-1, the J gene TRBJ2-3; TRBD1 matches 7 bases. Germline CDR1 is SGHRS and CDR2 is YFSETQ. There are 17 residues in the CDR3. The V gene end was trimmed by 0 bases and the J gene end by 3 bases; junction bases not matched to a gene: 10. CDR3 in DNA: TGCGCCAGCAGCTTGGCCCTGACAGGGTTGGGTACAGATACGCAGTATTTT. This encodes CASSLALTGLGTDTQYF.

This chain connects TRBV6-1 to TRBJ2-6, with D tentatively TRBD1 (5 bases). Germline CDR1 is MNHNS and CDR2 is SASEGT. This CDR3 has 15 residues. Trimming removed 4 bases from V and 0 bases from J, with 7 bases in between. The CDR3 bases are TGTGCCAGCAGTGCAGGGTTCTCTGGGGCCAACGTCCTGACTTTC. It translates to CASSAGFSGANVLTF.

The chain recombines TRBV30 with TRBJ1-5; possibly TRBD1 for D (5 bases). The germline CDR1 and CDR2 sequences are GTSNPN and SVGIG (reference sequence). CDR3 length: 14 amino acids. Trimming left V 0 bases short and J 3 bases short, with 9 bases between. The CDR3 sequence: CAWSVSGSNQPQHF. In nucleotides, the CDR3 is TGTGCCTGGAGTGTTTCAGGGTCCAATCAGCCCCAGCATTTT.

CDR3 sequence: CASSPRGGRTNYGYTF. The DNA for the CDR3 is TGCGCCAGCTCTCCTCGTGGGGGCCGAACTAACTATGGCTACACCTTC. V gene TRBV23-1 combines with J gene TRBJ1-2, with D maybe TRBD1 (6 bases). TRBV23-1 is treated as an ORF (open reading frame) with a function not yet certain. Trimming took off 8 bases at V and 0 bases at J, with 19 bases between the two ends. The CDR3 has 16 amino acids.

The gene calls are TRBV30 and TRBJ1-4; perhaps TRBD1 as D (6 bases). Between the trimmed V and J ends, which lost 2 bases and 7 bases, there was a span of 11 bases. The CDR3 has 13 amino acids. Germline CDR1 and CDR2: GTSNPN and SVGIG (reference sequence). The DNA of the CDR3 is TGTGCCTGGAGTCTGGGGGGCCCTGAAAAACTGTTTTTT. Its translation is CAWSLGGPEKLFF.

V usage is TRBV23-1 and J usage is TRBJ2-7; the D gene is possibly TRBD1 (5 bases). Being an ORF, TRBV23-1 has a function that is uncertain. V dropped 3 bases and J dropped 3 bases, with 9 bases sitting between them. The CDR3 runs to 13 residues. The CDR3 loop reads CASSHNDSYEQYF. CDR3 nucleotide sequence: TGCGCCAGCAGTCACAATGACAGCTACGAGCAGTACTTC.

The chain recombines TRBV30 with TRBJ2-7; 7 positions agree with TRBD1. V was pared by 3 bases and J by 0 bases, with 11 bases of the junction left unmatched. Germline values: CDR1 GTSNPN, CDR2 SVGIG (reference sequence). The length of the CDR3 is 16 residues. CDR3 protein: CAWSKTRQGYSYEQYF. In nucleotides, the CDR3 is TGTGCCTGGAGCAAAACGCGACAGGGCTACTCCTACGAGCAGTACTTC.

The chain carries TRBV6-1 and TRBJ1-3; D call uncertain. The germline gives CDR1 MNHNS, CDR2 SASEGT. Trimming left V 0 bases short and J 2 bases short, with 2 bases between. CDR3 length: 13 amino acids. CDR3 DNA: TGTGCCAGCAGTGAAGCGACTGGAAACACCATATATTTT. Protein product: CASSEATGNTIYF.